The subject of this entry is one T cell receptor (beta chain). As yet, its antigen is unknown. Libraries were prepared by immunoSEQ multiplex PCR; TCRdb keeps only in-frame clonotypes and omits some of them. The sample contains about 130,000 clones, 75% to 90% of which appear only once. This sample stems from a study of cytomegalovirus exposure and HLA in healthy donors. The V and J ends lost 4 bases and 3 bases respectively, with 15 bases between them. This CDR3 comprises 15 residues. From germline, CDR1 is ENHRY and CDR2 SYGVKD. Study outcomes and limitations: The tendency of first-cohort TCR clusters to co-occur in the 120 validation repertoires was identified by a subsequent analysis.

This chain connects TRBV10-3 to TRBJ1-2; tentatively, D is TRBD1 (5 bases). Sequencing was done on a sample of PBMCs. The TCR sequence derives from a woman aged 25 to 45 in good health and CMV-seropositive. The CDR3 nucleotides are TGTGCCATCAGTGCCACCCCGGAGGGGTACTATGGCTACACCTTC. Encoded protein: CAISATPEGYYGYTF.